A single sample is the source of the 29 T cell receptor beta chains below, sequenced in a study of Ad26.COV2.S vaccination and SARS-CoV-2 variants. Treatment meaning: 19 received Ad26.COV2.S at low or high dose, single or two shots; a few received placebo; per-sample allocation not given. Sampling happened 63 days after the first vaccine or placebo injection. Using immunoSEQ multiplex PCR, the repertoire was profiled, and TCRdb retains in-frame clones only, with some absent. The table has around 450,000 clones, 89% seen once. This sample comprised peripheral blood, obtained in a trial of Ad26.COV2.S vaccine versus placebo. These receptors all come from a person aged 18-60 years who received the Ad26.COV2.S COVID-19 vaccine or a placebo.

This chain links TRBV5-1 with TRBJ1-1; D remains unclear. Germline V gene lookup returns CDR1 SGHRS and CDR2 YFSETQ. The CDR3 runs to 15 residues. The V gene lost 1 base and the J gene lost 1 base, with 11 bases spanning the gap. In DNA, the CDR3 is TGCGCCAGCAGCTTGCACGGCACGGGGAACACTGAAGCTTTCTTT. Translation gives CASSLHGTGNTEAFF.

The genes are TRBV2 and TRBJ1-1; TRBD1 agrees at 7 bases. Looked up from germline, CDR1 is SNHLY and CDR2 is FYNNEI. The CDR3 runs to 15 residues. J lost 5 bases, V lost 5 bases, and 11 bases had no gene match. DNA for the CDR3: TGTGCCAGCAGTCGAGACAGGGCTGACGGGACTGAAGCTTTCTTT. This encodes CASSRDRADGTEAFF.

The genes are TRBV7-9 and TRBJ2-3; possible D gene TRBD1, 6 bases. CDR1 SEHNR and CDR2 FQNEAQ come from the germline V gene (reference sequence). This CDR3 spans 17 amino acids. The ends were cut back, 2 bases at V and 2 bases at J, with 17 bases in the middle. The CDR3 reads CASSLLGGGRHTDTQYF. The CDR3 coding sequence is TGTGCCAGCAGCTTATTAGGGGGTGGGCGACACACAGATACGCAGTATTTT.

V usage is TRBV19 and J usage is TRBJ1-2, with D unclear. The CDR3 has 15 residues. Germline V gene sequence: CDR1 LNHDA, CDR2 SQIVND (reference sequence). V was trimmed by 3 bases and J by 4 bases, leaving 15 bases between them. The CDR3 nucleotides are TGTGCCAGTAGTATTGGGCAGGCCCCCTTCTATGGCTACACCTTC. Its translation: CASSIGQAPFYGYTF. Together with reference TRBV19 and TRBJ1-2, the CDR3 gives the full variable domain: DGGITQSPKYLFRKEGQNVTLSCEQNLNHDAMYWYRQDPGQGLRLIYYSQIVNDFQKGDIAEGYSVSREKKESFPLTVTSAQKNPTAFYLCASSIGQAPFYGYTFGSGTRLTVV.

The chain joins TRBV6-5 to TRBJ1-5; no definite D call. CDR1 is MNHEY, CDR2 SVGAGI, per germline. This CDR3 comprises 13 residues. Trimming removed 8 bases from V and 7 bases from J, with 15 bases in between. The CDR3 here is CASGTEVQQPQHF. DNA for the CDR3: TGTGCCAGCGGCACGGAGGTTCAACAGCCCCAGCATTTT.

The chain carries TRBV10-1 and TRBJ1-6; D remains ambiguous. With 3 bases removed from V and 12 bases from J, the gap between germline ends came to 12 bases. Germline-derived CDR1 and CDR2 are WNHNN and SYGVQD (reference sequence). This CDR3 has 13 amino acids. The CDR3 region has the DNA TGCGCCAGCAGTGAAGAAGAAGGGCTACCCCTCCACTTT. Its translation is CASSEEEGLPLHF.

The CDR3 sequence: CASSPQGLDIQYF. In nucleotides, the CDR3 is TGTGCCAGCAGCCCTCAGGGTCTGGACATTCAGTACTTC. This chain uses TRBV5-4 with TRBJ2-4; perhaps TRBD1 as D (5 bases). The germline V gene has CDR1 SGHNT and CDR2 YYREEE (reference sequence). V was clipped by 4 bases and J by 8 bases, with 13 bases between them. CDR3 length equals 13 residues. Variable domain in full (rest from reference TRBV5-4 and TRBJ2-4): ETGVTQSPTHLIKTRGQQVTLRCSSQSGHNTVSWYQQALGQGPQFIFQYYREEENGRGNFPPRFSGLQFPNYSSELNVNALELDDSALYLCASSPQGLDIQYFGAGTRLSVL.

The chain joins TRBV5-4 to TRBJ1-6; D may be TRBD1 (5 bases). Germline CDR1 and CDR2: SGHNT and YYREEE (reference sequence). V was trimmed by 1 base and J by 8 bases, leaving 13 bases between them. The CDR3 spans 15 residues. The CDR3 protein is CASSLKRGSHSPLHF. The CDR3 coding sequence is TGTGCCAGCAGCTTGAAGAGGGGATCCCATTCACCCCTCCACTTT.

CDR3 sequence reads: CASGSVSSYNEQFF. In DNA form, the CDR3 reads TGTGCCAGCGGGAGTGTAAGCTCCTACAATGAGCAGTTCTTC. The genes are TRBV6-5 and TRBJ2-1; D perhaps matches TRBD2 (5 bases). The CDR3 has 14 amino acids. Between the trimmed V and J ends, which lost 8 bases and 0 bases, there was a span of 11 bases. Germline V gene lookup returns CDR1 MNHEY and CDR2 SVGAGI.

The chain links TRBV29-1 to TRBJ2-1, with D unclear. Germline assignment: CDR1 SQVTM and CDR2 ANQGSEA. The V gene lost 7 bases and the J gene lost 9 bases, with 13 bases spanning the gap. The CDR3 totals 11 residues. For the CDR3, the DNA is TGCAGCGCCCGGGTGGTGGGTGAGCAGTTCTTC. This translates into CSARVVGEQFF.

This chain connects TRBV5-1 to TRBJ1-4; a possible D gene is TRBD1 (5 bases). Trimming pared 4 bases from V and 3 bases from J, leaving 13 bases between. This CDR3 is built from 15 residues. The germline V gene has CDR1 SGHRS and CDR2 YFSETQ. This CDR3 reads CASSLRGGSNEKLFF. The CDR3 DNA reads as TGCGCCAGCAGCCTGAGGGGAGGGTCTAATGAAAAACTGTTTTTT.

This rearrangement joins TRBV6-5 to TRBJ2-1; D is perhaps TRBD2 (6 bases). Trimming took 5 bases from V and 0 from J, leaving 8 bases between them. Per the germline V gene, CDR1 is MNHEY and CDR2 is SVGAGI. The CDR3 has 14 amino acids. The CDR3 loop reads CASSRTISYNEQFF. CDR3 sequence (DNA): TGTGCCAGCAGTAGGACTATCTCCTACAATGAGCAGTTCTTC.

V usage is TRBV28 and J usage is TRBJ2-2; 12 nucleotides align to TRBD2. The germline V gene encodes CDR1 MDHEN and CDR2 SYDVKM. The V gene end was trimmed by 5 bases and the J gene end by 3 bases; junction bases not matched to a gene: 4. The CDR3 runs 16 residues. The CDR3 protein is CASSLGTSGYTGELFF. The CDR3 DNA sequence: TGTGCCAGCAGTCTGGGGACTAGCGGGTACACCGGGGAGCTGTTTTTT.

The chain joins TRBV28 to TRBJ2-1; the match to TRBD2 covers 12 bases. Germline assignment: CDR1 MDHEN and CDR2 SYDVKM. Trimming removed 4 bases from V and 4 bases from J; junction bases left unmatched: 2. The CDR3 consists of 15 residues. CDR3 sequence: CASSWGTSGYNEQFF. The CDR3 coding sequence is TGTGCCAGCAGTTGGGGGACTAGCGGGTACAATGAGCAGTTCTTC.

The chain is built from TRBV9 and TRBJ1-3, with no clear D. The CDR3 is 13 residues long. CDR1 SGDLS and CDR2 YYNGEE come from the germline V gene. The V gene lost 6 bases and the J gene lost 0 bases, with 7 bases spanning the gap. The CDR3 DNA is TGTGCCAGCAAGGGCCCCTCTGGAAACACCATATATTTT. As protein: CASKGPSGNTIYF.

For the CDR3, the DNA is TGTGCCAGCAGATACACGGCGAACACCGGGGAGCTGTTTTTT. This sequence encodes CASRYTANTGELFF. The V gene is TRBV6-5, the J gene TRBJ2-2; D is unclear. The germline V gene has CDR1 MNHEY and CDR2 SVGAGI. The CDR3 covers 14 residues. The V and J ends lost 6 bases and 0 bases respectively, with 8 bases between them.

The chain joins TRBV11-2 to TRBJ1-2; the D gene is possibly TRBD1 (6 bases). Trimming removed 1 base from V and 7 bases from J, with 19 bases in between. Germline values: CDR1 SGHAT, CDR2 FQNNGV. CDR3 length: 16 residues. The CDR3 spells CASSLGWTDPWGGYTF. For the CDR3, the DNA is TGTGCCAGCAGCTTAGGCTGGACAGACCCCTGGGGTGGCTACACCTTC.

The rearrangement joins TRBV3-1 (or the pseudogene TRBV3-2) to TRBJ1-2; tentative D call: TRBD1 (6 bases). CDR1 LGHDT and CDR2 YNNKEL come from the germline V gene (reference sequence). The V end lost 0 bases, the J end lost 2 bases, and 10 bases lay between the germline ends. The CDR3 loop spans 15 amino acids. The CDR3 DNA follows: TGTGCCAGCAGCCAAGATGTAACAGGGAACTATGGCTACACCTTC. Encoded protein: CASSQDVTGNYGYTF.

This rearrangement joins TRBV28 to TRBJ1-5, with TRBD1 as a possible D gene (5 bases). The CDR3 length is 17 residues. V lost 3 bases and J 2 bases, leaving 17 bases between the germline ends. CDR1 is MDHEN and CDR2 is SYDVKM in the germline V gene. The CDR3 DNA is TGTGCCAGCAGTTTTTGGGGCCCAAAGGAGGGCAATCAGCCCCAGCATTTT. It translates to CASSFWGPKEGNQPQHF.

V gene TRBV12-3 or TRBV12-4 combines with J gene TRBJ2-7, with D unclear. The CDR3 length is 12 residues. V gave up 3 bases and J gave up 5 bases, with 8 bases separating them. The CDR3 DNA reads TGTGCCAGCAGTTTGCTAATGGACGAGCAGTACTTC. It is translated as CASSLLMDEQYF.

DNA for the CDR3: TGTGCCTGGAGTGTATATGTAGCCGAGCAGTACTTC. It codes for CAWSVYVAEQYF. The chain employs TRBV30 and TRBJ2-7; D is unresolved. From germline, CDR1 is GTSNPN and CDR2 SVGIG (reference sequence). V lost 0 bases, J lost 6 bases, and 9 bases lay in between. The CDR3 covers 12 residues. The full variable domain, in which reference TRBV30 and TRBJ2-7 provide the parts outside the CDR3, is SQTIHQWPATLVQPVGSPLSLECTVEGTSNPNLYWYRQAAGRGLQLLFYSVGIGQISSEVPQNLSASRPQDRQFILSSKKLLLSDSGFYLCAWSVYVAEQYFGPGTRLTVT.

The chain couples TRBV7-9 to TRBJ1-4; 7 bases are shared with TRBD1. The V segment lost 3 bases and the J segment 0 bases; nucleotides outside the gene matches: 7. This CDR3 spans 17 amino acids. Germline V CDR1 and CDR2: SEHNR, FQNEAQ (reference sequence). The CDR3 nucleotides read TGTGCCAGCAGCTTGGGGACAGAGATTGCAACTAATGAAAAACTGTTTTTT. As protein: CASSLGTEIATNEKLFF.

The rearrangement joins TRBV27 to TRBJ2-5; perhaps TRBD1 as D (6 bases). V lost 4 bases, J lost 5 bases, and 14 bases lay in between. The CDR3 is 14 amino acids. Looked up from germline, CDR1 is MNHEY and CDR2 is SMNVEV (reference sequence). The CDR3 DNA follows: TGTGCCAGCAGTTCCCAGGGGCTGGACGAGACCCAGTACTTC. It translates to CASSSQGLDETQYF.

This CDR3 reads CASSLVSGQIVYNEQFF. Here the CDR3 DNA reads TGTGCCAGCAGCTTAGTATCGGGACAGATCGTATACAATGAGCAGTTCTTC. The rearrangement links TRBV7-2 to TRBJ2-1; 7 nucleotides align to TRBD1. After removal of 1 base from V and 4 bases from J, the junction contained 10 bases not matched to a gene. CDR1 is SGHTA and CDR2 is FQGNSA in the germline V gene. This CDR3 has 17 residues.

This CDR3 is CASSWRPGTDYSYTF. The CDR3 DNA reads TGCGCCAGCAGCTGGCGTCCCGGGACAGATTATAGCTACACCTTC. This chain joins TRBV5-1 and TRBJ1-2; 7 bases fit TRBD1. The V and J ends lost 3 bases and 9 bases, in that order; junction bases with no gene match: 14. Germline-derived CDR1 and CDR2 are SGHRS and YFSETQ. The CDR3 consists of 15 residues.

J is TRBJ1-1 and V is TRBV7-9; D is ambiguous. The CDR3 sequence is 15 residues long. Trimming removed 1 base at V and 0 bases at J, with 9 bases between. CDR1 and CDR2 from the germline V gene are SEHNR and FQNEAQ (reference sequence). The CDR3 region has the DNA TGTGCCAGCAGCTTAGGGGAAACCATGAACACTGAAGCTTTCTTT. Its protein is CASSLGETMNTEAFF. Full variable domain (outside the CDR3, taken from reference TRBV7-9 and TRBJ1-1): DTGVSQNPRHKITKRGQNVTFRCDPISEHNRLYWYRQTLGQGPEFLTYFQNEAQLEKSRLLSDRFSAERPKGSFSTLEIQRTEQGDSAMYLCASSLGETMNTEAFFGQGTRLTVV.

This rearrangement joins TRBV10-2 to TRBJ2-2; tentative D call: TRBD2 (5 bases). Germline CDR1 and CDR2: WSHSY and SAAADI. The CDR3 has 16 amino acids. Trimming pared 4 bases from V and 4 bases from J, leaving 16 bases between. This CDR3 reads CASSGGPSAGTGELFF. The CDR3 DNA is TGCGCCAGCAGTGGAGGGCCCTCGGCGGGCACCGGGGAGCTGTTTTTT.

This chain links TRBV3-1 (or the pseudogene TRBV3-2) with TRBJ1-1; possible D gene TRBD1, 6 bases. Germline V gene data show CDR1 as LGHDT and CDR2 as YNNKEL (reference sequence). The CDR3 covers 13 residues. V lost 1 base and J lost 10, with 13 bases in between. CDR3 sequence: CASSQGQALTAFF. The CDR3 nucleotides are TGTGCCAGCAGCCAAGGACAGGCCCTTACAGCTTTCTTT.

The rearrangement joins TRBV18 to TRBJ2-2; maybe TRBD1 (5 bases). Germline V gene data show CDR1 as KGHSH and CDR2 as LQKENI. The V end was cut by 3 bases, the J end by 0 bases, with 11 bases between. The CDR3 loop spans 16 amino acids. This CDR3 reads CASSPAGRTNTGELFF. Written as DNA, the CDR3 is TGTGCCAGCTCACCGGCAGGGCGGACGAACACCGGGGAGCTGTTTTTT.